This record concerns one T cell receptor beta chain sequence. J gave up 9 bases and V 5 bases, and 8 bases lay outside the gene matches. CDR1 SGHTA and CDR2 FQGNSA come from the germline V gene. The CDR3 sequence is 15 residues long. These data come from a study of blood T cell repertoires in COVID-19. About the research overall: PBMCs, B-cell-depleted T cells, or T cells were the source of the cDNA or gDNA that made up the material.

The repertoire was sequenced with immunoSEQ multiplex PCR; TCRdb's copy has only in-frame clones and lacks some. The profile shows approximately 390,000 clones, roughly 89% of them singletons. The study counted Cohort 3 donors as recovered given two negative PCRs, clearance, or symptom resolution. Material for sequencing was PBMCs or T cells enriched from blood (not recorded which). This TCR was sampled from a woman between 45 and 60 years old who had recovered from COVID-19. The J gene is TRBJ2-1, the V gene TRBV7-2; the match to TRBD2 covers 12 bases. Here the CDR3 DNA reads TGTGCCAGCAGCCTGTCTAGCGGGGGGGCAGGTGAGCAGTTCTTC. Translating gives CASSLSSGGAGEQFF. The full variable domain, in which reference TRBV7-2 and TRBJ2-1 provide the parts outside the CDR3, is GAGVSQSPSNKVTEKGKDVELRCDPISGHTALYWYRQSLGQGLEFLIYFQGNSAPDKSGLPSDRFSAERTGGSVSTLTIQRTQQEDSAVYLCASSLSSGGAGEQFFGPGTRLTVL.